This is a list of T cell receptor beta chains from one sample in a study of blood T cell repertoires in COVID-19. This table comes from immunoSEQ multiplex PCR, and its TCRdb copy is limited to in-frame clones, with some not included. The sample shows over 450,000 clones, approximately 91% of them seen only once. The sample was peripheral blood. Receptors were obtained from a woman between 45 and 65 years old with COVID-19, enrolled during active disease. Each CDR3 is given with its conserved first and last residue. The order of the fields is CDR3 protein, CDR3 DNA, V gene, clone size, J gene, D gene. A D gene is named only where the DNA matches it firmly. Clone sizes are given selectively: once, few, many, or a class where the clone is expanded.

CDR3: CASSPRGPSSGANVLTF; DNA: TGTGCCAGCAGCCCCCGGGGTCCGAGCTCTGGGGCCAACGTCCTGACTTTC; V: TRBV9; size: NA; J: TRBJ2-6; D: NA
CDR3: CASSEALWAPTNEKLFF; DNA: TGTGCCAGCAGTGAAGCGCTCTGGGCCCCAACTAATGAAAAACTGTTTTTT; V: TRBV6-1; size: NA; J: TRBJ1-4; D: NA
CDR3: CASSPPGQGTGYTF; DNA: TGTGCCAGCAGCCCGCCGGGACAGGGGACTGGCTACACCTTC; V: TRBV7-9; size: NA; J: TRBJ1-2; D: TRBD1
CDR3: CASRRQGDYNEQFF; DNA: TGCGCCAGCAGACGTCAGGGCGATTACAATGAGCAGTTCTTC; V: TRBV5-1; size: NA; J: TRBJ2-1; D: NA
CDR3: CASLSSSGNTIYF; DNA: TGTGCCAGCCTTTCCAGCTCTGGAAACACCATATATTTT; V: TRBV28; size: NA; J: TRBJ1-3; D: NA
CDR3: CASSPRGAKRGTQYF; DNA: TGTGCCAGCTCACCGCGGGGGGCCAAGCGAGGGACCCAGTACTTC; V: TRBV18; size: NA; J: TRBJ2-5; D: TRBD2
CDR3: CASSQSATEAFF; DNA: TGCGCCAGCAGTCAATCAGCCACTGAAGCTTTCTTT; V: TRBV23-1; size: few; J: TRBJ1-1; D: NA
CDR3: CASSQTGNYGYTF; DNA: TGTGCCAGCAGCCAGACAGGGAACTATGGCTACACCTTC; V: TRBV5-4; size: NA; J: TRBJ1-2; D: TRBD1
CDR3: CASSLARVTFF; DNA: TGTGCCAGCAGTTTAGCCAGGGTCACTTTCTTT; V: TRBV28; size: NA; J: TRBJ1-1; D: NA
CDR3: CASSPGTANYGYTF; DNA: TGTGCCAGCAGCCCCGGGACAGCTAACTATGGCTACACCTTC; V: TRBV3-1/TRBV3-2; size: once; J: TRBJ1-2; D: TRBD1
CDR3: CASSQGLLSTDTQYF; DNA: TGTGCCAGCTCACAGGGACTCCTTAGCACAGATACGCAGTATTTT; V: TRBV18; size: NA; J: TRBJ2-3; D: NA
CDR3: CASNLDSTNSPLHF; DNA: TGTGCCAGCAATTTGGACAGCACTAATTCACCCCTCCACTTT; V: TRBV2; size: few; J: TRBJ1-6; D: NA
CDR3: CASSLTLNTEAFF; DNA: TGTGCCAGCAGCCTAACGTTGAACACTGAAGCTTTCTTT; V: TRBV12-3/TRBV12-4; size: NA; J: TRBJ1-1; D: NA
CDR3: CASSPRGGFNSNQPQHF; DNA: TGTGCCAGCAGTCCGAGGGGGGGGTTTAATAGCAATCAGCCCCAGCATTTT; V: TRBV7-2; size: NA; J: TRBJ1-5; D: NA